The clone carrying this TCR beta chain has a single count. Its target is unknown. V was pared by 0 bases and J by 5 bases, with 13 bases between. CDR1 MNHEY and CDR2 SMNVEV come from the germline V gene (reference sequence). This CDR3 comprises 15 residues. This record belongs to a study of cytomegalovirus exposure and HLA in healthy donors. Study-wide results and caveats: It was reported that the classifier diagnosed cytomegalovirus status with high specificity and sensitivity in both the original and validation cohorts. Analysis was performed later, and it showed HLA-associated TCR beta chains to be more clonally expanded than equally common others.

Primers included in the PCR were 60 Vbeta and 13 Jbeta primers. Method: immunoSEQ multiplex PCR; TCRdb's copy keeps in-frame clones and lacks some. The sample contains 170,000 or so clones, under 85% of which appear only once. The specimen was PBMCs. The chain couples TRBV27 to TRBJ1-1; D is ambiguous. This clonotype was sampled from a man in his late teens or twenties in good health and CMV-seronegative. Written as DNA, the CDR3 is TGTGCCAGCAGTTTATCGGGCAGAATTTCGACTGAAGCTTTCTTT. It yields the protein CASSLSGRISTEAFF.